The T cell receptor (beta chain) described here comes from a study of post-analysis software for immune sequencing data. Germline V gives CDR1 SGHRS, CDR2 YFSETQ. This CDR3 spans 21 amino acids. V was pared by 0 bases and J by 0 bases, with 11 bases of the junction left unmatched. Built from TCR beta cDNA, the libraries had unique molecular identifiers in them. It was from roughly 0.93 to 9.6 million T cells that some 460,000 cDNA molecules came. In TCRdb, the PCR reads were re-called with MiXCR into one record per CDR3 protein. Counted here are more than 500,000 distinct CDR3 sequences, 34% occurring once; the ten biggest clones make up about 6%. Study observations and caveats: Controls had lower frequencies than patients of about five TRBV segments, which included TRBV5-6, TRBV5-1 and TRBV20-1. Compared with controls, patients showed significantly lower normalized Chao1 diversity.

The sample holds a few counts of this clonotype. Its antigen is not known. The V gene is TRBV5-1, the J gene TRBJ2-6; 11 nucleotides agree with TRBD1. This TCR derives from a girl aged 2-17 years with multiple sclerosis. The sample was blood. DNA of the CDR3: TGCGCCAGCAGCTTGGGGGTCTTTCCCGGGACAGGGGGCTCTGGGGCCAACGTCCTGACTTTC. As protein: CASSLGVFPGTGGSGANVLTF.